The 5 T cell receptor beta chains below all came from one sample that was sequenced in a study of cytomegalovirus exposure and HLA in healthy donors. The PCR contained 60 Vbeta and 13 Jbeta primers. Method: immunoSEQ multiplex PCR; TCRdb's copy keeps in-frame clones and lacks some. The repertoire includes approximately 160,000 clones, about 80% of them detected once, and 1% sits in the top ten. The sample was PBMCs. Every receptor here comes from a woman aged 45-60 years in good health and CMV-seropositive.

This chain uses TRBV10-3 with TRBJ2-7; TRBD1 aligns across 7 bases. This CDR3 has 13 residues. Trimming took 6 bases from V and 3 from J; bases not matched to a gene: 5. The germline gives CDR1 ENHRY, CDR2 SYGVKD. The CDR3 sequence: CAIRETGFYEQYF. CDR3 bases: TGTGCCATCAGGGAGACAGGGTTCTACGAGCAGTACTTC.

The chain uses TRBV25-1 and TRBJ2-1; TRBD2 agrees at 12 bases. V shed 3 bases, J shed 4 bases, and the junction held 4 bases outside the gene matches. Per germline, CDR1 MGHDK and CDR2 SYGVNS. The CDR3 is 16 residues long. Here the CDR3 DNA reads TGTGCCAGCAGTGACCCAACTAGCGGGGGGTACAATGAGCAGTTCTTC. Protein: CASSDPTSGGYNEQFF.

This chain connects TRBV27 to TRBJ2-3, with D maybe TRBD2 (6 bases). This CDR3 region has 17 residues. Germline lookup yields CDR1 MNHEY and CDR2 SMNVEV (reference sequence). V was cut by 2 bases and J by 2 bases, with 17 bases left in between. The CDR3 here is CASSLEGGRGYTDTQYF. CDR3 DNA sequence: TGTGCCAGCAGTTTAGAGGGTGGGCGGGGCTACACAGATACGCAGTATTTT.

This clone was detected only a few times. In DNA form, the CDR3 reads TGTGCCAGCAGTTTACGACAGTCTAGCGGGGGGGCGACAGATACGCAGTATTTT. Translation gives CASSLRQSSGGATDTQYF. This chain uses TRBV28 with TRBJ2-3; TRBD2 matches 12 bases. The V and J ends lost 2 bases and 3 bases, in that order; junction bases with no gene match: 9. Germline V CDR1 and CDR2: MDHEN, SYDVKM. The CDR3 loop spans 18 amino acids.

The chain uses TRBV5-1 and TRBJ1-1, with D maybe TRBD1 (5 bases). Trimming cost V 5 bases and J 1 base, with 12 bases left between them. CDR3 length: 14 amino acids. CDR1 is SGHRS and CDR2 is YFSETQ in the germline V gene. The CDR3 DNA sequence: TGCGCCAGCAGGACAGTTTTTGAGAACACTGAAGCTTTCTTT. This codes for CASRTVFENTEAFF.